The 26 T cell receptor beta chains below come from one sample, sequenced in a study of OX40 agonist ivuxolimab in advanced cancers. The data were produced by immunoSEQ multiplex PCR, yet TCRdb's version contains in-frame clones alone and is incomplete. The sample has 30,000 to 40,000 clones; over 90% are singletons. The sample here was CD4+ or CD8+ T cells sorted from blood, taken in a trial of the OX40 agonist ivuxolimab. The receptors were gathered from an adult with an advanced solid tumor such as melanoma, head and neck, liver or kidney cancer.

The genes are TRBV7-2 and TRBJ2-1; TRBD2 might be the D (5 bases). The CDR3 totals 13 residues. Germline V gene lookup returns CDR1 SGHTA and CDR2 FQGNSA. Trimming took off 1 base at V and 13 bases at J, with 14 bases between the two ends. The CDR3 protein is CASSLEGLTGQFF. The DNA for the CDR3 is TGTGCCAGCAGCTTAGAGGGCCTTACGGGACAGTTCTTC.

This chain connects TRBV5-1 to TRBJ2-2, with 8 bases matching TRBD1. Germline V CDR1 and CDR2: SGHRS, YFSETQ. The CDR3 totals 16 residues. Losses at the gene ends were 1 base for V and 0 bases for J; bases not matched to a gene: 2. CDR3 coding DNA: TGCGCCAGCAGCTTGTTACAGGGGGCGAACACCGGGGAGCTGTTTTTT. This encodes CASSLLQGANTGELFF.

This chain connects TRBV19 to TRBJ2-5; perhaps TRBD1 as D (6 bases). Per the germline V gene, CDR1 is LNHDA and CDR2 is SQIVND (reference sequence). This CDR3 spans 15 amino acids. The V end was cut by 5 bases, the J end by 2 bases, with 15 bases between. The CDR3 nucleotides are TGTGCCAGTAGTCCCCTAACAGGGATACAAGAGACCCAGTACTTC. Residues: CASSPLTGIQETQYF.

The chain combines TRBV21-1 with TRBJ2-7; TRBD1, the table's D call, lacks a check against the DNA. TRBV21-1 is marked as a pseudogene. The length of the CDR3 is 15 residues. CDR3 residues: CASSKDQGMVYEQYF. DNA of the CDR3: TGTGCCAGCAGCAAAGACCAGGGGATGGTCTACGAGCAGTACTTC.

The genes are TRBV5-4 and TRBJ2-2, with a weak D call TRBD2 (6 bases). CDR1 is SGHNT, CDR2 YYREEE, per germline (reference sequence). CDR3 length: 14 residues. Trimming left V 2 bases short and J 5 bases short, with 10 bases between. In DNA, the CDR3 is TGTGCCAGCAGCTTTCGGCGGGATACCGGGGAGCTGTTTTTT. Translated: CASSFRRDTGELFF.

The chain is built from TRBV30 and TRBJ2-5; D unclear. Germline V gives CDR1 GTSNPN, CDR2 SVGIG (reference sequence). The CDR3 is 16 residues long. Trimming stripped 5 bases from V and 1 base from J, with 20 bases between. CDR3 residues: CAWGLDGRLPQETQYF. For the CDR3, the DNA is TGTGCCTGGGGCTTGGACGGACGGCTTCCCCAAGAGACCCAGTACTTC.

The chain couples TRBV7-9 to TRBJ2-2, with D perhaps TRBD1 (5 bases). In germline, CDR1 is SEHNR, CDR2 FQNEAQ (reference sequence). Trimming stripped 6 bases from V and 5 bases from J, with 16 bases between. The CDR3 spans 15 residues. The CDR3, as DNA: TGTGCCAGCAGTTACGACAGTCTCGCGACCGGGGAGCTGTTTTTT. This gives the protein CASSYDSLATGELFF.

This clone has only one observation. The chain joins TRBV19 to TRBJ2-3, with D perhaps TRBD2 (7 bases). V lost 6 bases, J lost 1 base, and 11 bases lay in between. Germline CDR1 and CDR2: LNHDA and SQIVND (reference sequence). The CDR3 contains 14 residues. The CDR3 coding sequence is TGTGCCAGTAGGGAGGGGGGGGGCACAGATACGCAGTATTTT. It encodes CASREGGGTDTQYF.

The chain uses TRBV5-1 and TRBJ2-5; unclear D gene. The CDR3 is made up of 13 amino acids. CDR1 is SGHRS, CDR2 YFSETQ, per germline. V lost 3 bases, J lost 5 bases, and 11 bases lay in between. The CDR3 region has the DNA TGCGCCAGCAGCTCATTCGCTCGTGAGACCCAGTACTTC. Translated, it gives CASSSFARETQYF.

CDR3 DNA: TGTGCCACCTCACGTCAAGAGACCCAGTACTTC. Its translation is CATSRQETQYF. This chain connects TRBV2 to TRBJ2-5; D not resolved. Trimming shortened V by 10 bases and J by 2 bases, and 8 bases separated the two germline ends. Looked up from germline, CDR1 is SNHLY and CDR2 is FYNNEI. CDR3 size: 11 residues.

Regarding this clone: At one of its ends the junction is not consistent with the germline gene, which may arise from a read error. The V and J genes are TRBV7-7 and TRBJ2-3; unclear D gene. CDR3 length equals 14 residues. The germline gives CDR1 SSHAT, CDR2 FNYEAQ (reference sequence). CDR3 in DNA: TGTGCTAGCAGCCCCGGTCCCGGCACAGATACGCAGTATTTT. Its translation is CASSPGPGTDTQYF.

The rearrangement uses TRBV9 and TRBJ1-6, with D possibly TRBD1 on 6 matching bases. Germline CDR1 reads SGDLS; CDR2 reads YYNGEE. This CDR3 is built from 15 residues. V gave up 4 bases and J gave up 8 bases, with 16 bases separating them. CDR3 in DNA: TGTGCCAGCAGCCACCGGGACACCAAGGATTCACCCCTCCACTTT. Translating gives CASSHRDTKDSPLHF.

The V and J genes are TRBV19 and TRBJ1-2, with 8 bases lining up with TRBD1. V trimming: 9 bases; J trimming: 7 bases; junction bases outside the gene matches: 13. The CDR3 is 14 amino acids. CDR1 is LNHDA and CDR2 is SQIVND in the germline V gene (reference sequence). CDR3 in DNA: TGTGCCAGCTCCCGGCCGGGACAGGAGGGTGGCTACACCTTC. This encodes CASSRPGQEGGYTF.

CDR3 nucleotides: TGTGCCAGCAGCTTAGGACTAGCGGGGAATAATGAGCAGTTCTTC. This translates into CASSLGLAGNNEQFF. The V call is TRBV7-2, the J call TRBJ2-1; 11 bases align to TRBD2. Germline V lookup: CDR1 SGHTA, CDR2 FQGNSA. This CDR3 comprises 15 residues. The V gene end was trimmed by 1 base and the J gene end by 7 bases; junction bases not matched to a gene: 3. The variable domain in full, completed from reference TRBV7-2 and TRBJ2-1, reads GAGVSQSPSNKVTEKGKDVELRCDPISGHTALYWYRQSLGQGLEFLIYFQGNSAPDKSGLPSDRFSAERTGGSVSTLTIQRTQQEDSAVYLCASSLGLAGNNEQFFGPGTRLTVL.

The chain combines TRBV25-1 with TRBJ2-7, with D possibly TRBD1 on 5 matching bases. The V end was cut by 5 bases, the J end by 6 bases, with 17 bases between. From germline, CDR1 is MGHDK and CDR2 SYGVNS. The CDR3 consists of 14 residues. The CDR3 loop reads CASSLPRASSEQYF. The DNA for the CDR3 is TGTGCCAGCAGTTTGCCCAGGGCATCGTCCGAGCAGTACTTC.

This chain links TRBV5-1 with TRBJ2-5; a weak D match, TRBD2 (5 bases). The V and J ends lost 0 bases and 11 bases respectively, with 14 bases between them. The CDR3 extends over 13 amino acids. Germline values: CDR1 SGHRS, CDR2 YFSETQ. The CDR3 bases are TGCGCCAGCAGCTTGGGGGCCCGGGGAGAGCAGTACTTC. Encoded protein: CASSLGARGEQYF.

This clone has just one count. The rearrangement links TRBV4-1 to TRBJ2-2, with TRBD2 matching over 9 bases. The CDR3 totals 16 residues. The germline CDR1 and CDR2 sequences are MGHRA and YSYEKL. Germline trimming cut 0 bases from V and 4 bases from J; bases unmatched to any gene: 3. The CDR3, as DNA: TGCGCCAGCAGCCAAGATGCGGGGGGGGTCACCGGGGAGCTGTTTTTT. This sequence encodes CASSQDAGGVTGELFF.

This sequence joins TRBV30 and TRBJ1-5; no definite D call. Germline V CDR1 and CDR2: GTSNPN, SVGIG (reference sequence). V lost 4 bases and J 8 bases, leaving 15 bases between the germline ends. The CDR3 runs 13 residues. The CDR3 DNA is TGTGCCTGGAACCCTCAGCCAGGAGAGCCCCAGCATTTT. It encodes CAWNPQPGEPQHF.

The chain is built from TRBV13 and TRBJ2-3, with TRBD1 matching over 9 bases. After removal of 4 bases from V and 3 bases from J, the junction contained 8 bases not matched to a gene. The germline CDR1 and CDR2 sequences are PRHDT and FYEKMQ (reference sequence). This CDR3 spans 16 amino acids. CDR3 sequence: CASSSEGQGITDTQYF. The CDR3, as DNA: TGTGCCAGCAGCTCAGAAGGACAGGGGATTACAGATACGCAGTATTTT.

V gene TRBV6-5 combines with J gene TRBJ1-2; D gene unclear. CDR3 length equals 13 residues. Germline CDR1 is MNHEY and CDR2 is SVGAGI. The V end was cut by 6 bases, the J end by 2 bases, with 10 bases between. Here the CDR3 reads CASRDTTNYGYTF. Written as DNA, the CDR3 is TGTGCCAGCAGAGACACAACCAACTATGGCTACACCTTC.

The genes are TRBV6-4 and TRBJ2-2; a weak D match, TRBD2 (6 bases). Looked up from germline, CDR1 is MRHNA and CDR2 is SNTAGT. V lost 8 bases, J lost 5 bases, and 15 bases lay in between. The CDR3 covers 14 residues. The CDR3 reads CASRWTTSTGELFF. DNA for the CDR3: TGTGCCAGCCGTTGGACTACTAGTACCGGGGAGCTGTTTTTT.

V is TRBV30 and J is TRBJ2-5; D is possibly TRBD1 (5 bases). This CDR3 has 12 residues. In germline, CDR1 is GTSNPN, CDR2 SVGIG (reference sequence). The V and J ends lost 3 bases and 2 bases respectively, with 7 bases between them. In nucleotides, the CDR3 is TGTGCCTGGAGGGACAAGCAAGAGACCCAGTACTTC. Amino acid sequence: CAWRDKQETQYF.

The chain is built from TRBV18 and TRBJ1-5, with D unclear. The CDR3 runs 13 residues. V lost 6 bases and J 4 bases, leaving 10 bases between the germline ends. Per the germline V gene, CDR1 is KGHSH and CDR2 is LQKENI. CDR3 amino acids: CASSETENQPQHF. As DNA, the CDR3 is TGTGCCAGCTCTGAGACCGAGAATCAGCCCCAGCATTTT.

V gene TRBV30 combines with J gene TRBJ1-1; D ambiguous. The CDR3 contains 13 residues. The germline CDR1 and CDR2 sequences are GTSNPN and SVGIG (reference sequence). The V end was cut by 0 bases, the J end by 5 bases, with 10 bases between. Here the CDR3 DNA reads TGTGCCTGGAGTGTGGAGGCGCGGACTGAAGCTTTCTTT. This sequence encodes CAWSVEARTEAFF.

This rearrangement joins TRBV5-5 to TRBJ2-3, with D unresolved. Trimming stripped 1 base from V and 1 base from J, with 4 bases between. The germline CDR1 and CDR2 sequences are SGHKS and YYEKEE (reference sequence). The length of the CDR3 is 13 residues. This CDR3 reads CASSLPRTDTQYF. The CDR3 DNA reads TGTGCCAGCAGCTTGCCCCGCACAGATACGCAGTATTTT.

V usage is TRBV10-3 and J usage is TRBJ2-5; a possible D gene is TRBD1 (7 bases). The V end was cut by 10 bases, the J end by 3 bases, with 9 bases between. Germline V gene data show CDR1 as ENHRY and CDR2 as SYGVKD. CDR3 length equals 11 residues. The CDR3 region has the DNA TGTGCCAGCGGGACAGAAGAGACCCAGTACTTC. Its translation: CASGTEETQYF.